Below are 8 T cell receptor beta chains sequenced from a single sample in a study of blood T cell repertoires in COVID-19. Sequencing used immunoSEQ multiplex PCR; TCRdb keeps in-frame clones, though not all of them. Of about 240,000 clones in the sample, around 89% were seen once. Sequenced material: PBMCs or T cells enriched from blood (not recorded which). The receptor set was obtained from a woman in her 30s who had recovered from COVID-19.

This sequence joins TRBV15 and TRBJ1-2; D possibly corresponds to TRBD1 (6 bases). The V end was cut by 5 bases, the J end by 7 bases, with 20 bases between. The CDR3 is 15 amino acids. CDR1 and CDR2 (germline): LNHNV, YYDKDF (reference sequence). The CDR3 spells CATSGVPTGSIGYTF. The DNA of the CDR3 is TGTGCCACCAGCGGCGTTCCTACAGGGTCGATTGGCTACACCTTC.

The J gene is TRBJ1-5, the V gene TRBV7-9; 7 bases agree with TRBD1. The germline V gene encodes CDR1 SEHNR and CDR2 FQNEAQ (reference sequence). The V segment lost 5 bases and the J segment 6 bases; nucleotides outside the gene matches: 16. This CDR3 is 17 amino acids long. CDR3 sequence (DNA): TGTGCCAGCAGCAGGACAGGTGAAACAGATTTCGGTCAGCCCCAGCATTTT. Its protein product is CASSRTGETDFGQPQHF.

The V gene is TRBV6-6, the J gene TRBJ2-3, with 11 positions matching TRBD2. Germline trimming cut 6 bases from V and 6 bases from J; bases unmatched to any gene: 11. Looked up from germline, CDR1 is MNHNY and CDR2 is SVGAGI (reference sequence). The CDR3 length is 16 residues. CDR3: CASRRIAGGRADTQYF. The CDR3 DNA follows: TGTGCCAGCAGACGGATAGCGGGAGGGCGAGCTGATACGCAGTATTTT.

J is TRBJ1-3 and V is TRBV7-8, with 7 positions matching TRBD1. With 0 bases clipped from V and 4 bases from J, the junction kept 9 bases outside the gene matches. Germline V gene data show CDR1 as SGHVS and CDR2 as FQNEAQ. This CDR3 contains 17 residues. The CDR3 sequence is CASSLAGGQGVGNTIYF. The CDR3 DNA reads TGTGCCAGCAGCTTAGCCGGTGGGCAGGGGGTCGGAAACACCATATATTTT.

The chain uses TRBV13 and TRBJ1-2, with D unclear. The CDR3 contains 15 residues. V was trimmed by 5 bases and J by 0 bases, leaving 13 bases between them. Per the germline V gene, CDR1 is PRHDT and CDR2 is FYEKMQ (reference sequence). This chain's CDR3 is CASSPYGYANYGYTF. The DNA of the CDR3 is TGTGCCAGCAGCCCTTACGGTTATGCTAACTATGGCTACACCTTC.

The chain links TRBV4-3 to TRBJ1-4, with a tentative D call TRBD1 (5 bases). The CDR3 is 18 residues long. V was trimmed by 4 bases and J by 7 bases, leaving 25 bases between them. The germline CDR1 and CDR2 sequences are LGHNA and YSLEER. DNA of the CDR3: TGCGCCAGCAGCCTCTGGACAAGACCTGGGGCTAGGGGTGAAAAACTGTTTTTT. Translated: CASSLWTRPGARGEKLFF.

As regards this clone: Other DNA sequences within the sample encode an identical CDR3. CDR3 nucleotide sequence: TGCGCCAGCAGCTTTGGCCCAGGGAATAGCAATCAGCCCCAGCATTTT. It yields the protein CASSFGPGNSNQPQHF. V usage is TRBV5-1 and J usage is TRBJ1-5, with D possibly TRBD1 on 5 matching bases. V gave up 2 bases and J gave up 0 bases, with 12 bases separating them. The CDR3 covers 16 residues. Germline V gene sequence: CDR1 SGHRS, CDR2 YFSETQ.

This chain connects TRBV7-3 to TRBJ2-3; 8 bases agree with TRBD2. The germline gives CDR1 SGHTA, CDR2 FQGTGA. The CDR3 length is 14 residues. V gave up 2 bases and J gave up 6 bases; unmatched junction bases: 4. The DNA for the CDR3 is TGTGCCAGCAGCTTAGGGACTAGACCCGATACGCAGTATTTT. Translated: CASSLGTRPDTQYF. Looking up the rest from reference TRBV7-3 and TRBJ2-3 gives the full variable domain: GAGVSQTPSNKVTEKGKYVELRCDPISGHTALYWYRQSLGQGPEFLIYFQGTGAADDSGLPNDRFFAVRPEGSVSTLKIQRTERGDSAVYLCASSLGTRPDTQYFGPGTRLTVL.